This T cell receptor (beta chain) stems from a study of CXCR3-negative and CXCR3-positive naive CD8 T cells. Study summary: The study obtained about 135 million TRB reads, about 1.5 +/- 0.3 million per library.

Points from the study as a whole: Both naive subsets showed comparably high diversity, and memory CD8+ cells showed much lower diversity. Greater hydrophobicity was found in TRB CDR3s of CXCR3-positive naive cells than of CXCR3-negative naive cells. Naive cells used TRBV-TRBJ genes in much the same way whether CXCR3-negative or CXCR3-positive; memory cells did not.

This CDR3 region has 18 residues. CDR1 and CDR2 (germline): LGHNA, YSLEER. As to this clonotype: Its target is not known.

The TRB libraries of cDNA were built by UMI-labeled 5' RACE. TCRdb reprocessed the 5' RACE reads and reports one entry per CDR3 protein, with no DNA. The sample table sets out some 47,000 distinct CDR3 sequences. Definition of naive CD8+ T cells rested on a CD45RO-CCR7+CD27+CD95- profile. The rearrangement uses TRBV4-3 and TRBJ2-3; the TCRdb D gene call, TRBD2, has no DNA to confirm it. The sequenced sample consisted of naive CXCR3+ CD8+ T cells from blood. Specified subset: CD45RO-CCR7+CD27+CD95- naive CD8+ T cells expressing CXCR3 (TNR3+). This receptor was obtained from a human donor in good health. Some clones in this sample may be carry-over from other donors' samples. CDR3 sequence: CASSQVGPVAGGTDTQYF.